What follows are 28 T cell receptor beta chains derived from one specimen sequenced in a study of T cell responses to AZD1222 COVID-19 vaccine. Sequenced by immunoSEQ multiplex PCR; TCRdb stores in-frame clones only, minus some. Seen here are 15,000 to 20,000 clones, nearly 90% observed once, and the top ten hold approximately 9%. Sequences were derived from peripheral blood, sampled 28 days after the second AZD1222 dose. The receptors were sampled from an adult who received the AZD1222 COVID-19 vaccine.

V gene TRBV5-1 combines with J gene TRBJ2-3, with 8 bases that match TRBD2. Trimming cost V 0 bases and J 2 bases; bases outside gene matches: 5. Germline V gene data show CDR1 as SGHRS and CDR2 as YFSETQ. The CDR3 covers 16 residues. CDR3 nucleotide sequence: TGCGCCAGCAGCTTGGGTTTTAGCGGGGACACAGATACGCAGTATTTT. It encodes CASSLGFSGDTDTQYF.

This clone was recorded a few times. The chain couples TRBV9 to TRBJ2-7; TRBD1 matches 8 bases. The V gene end was trimmed by 3 bases and the J gene end by 3 bases; junction bases not matched to a gene: 8. This CDR3 is built from 15 residues. CDR1 and CDR2 (germline): SGDLS, YYNGEE. CDR3 sequence: CASSESGTGLYEQYF. In DNA, the CDR3 is TGTGCCAGCAGCGAGTCCGGGACAGGACTCTACGAGCAGTACTTC.

This clone was counted a few times. The V and J genes are TRBV11-2 and TRBJ1-2; unclear D gene. Trimming shortened V by 4 bases and J by 7 bases, and 25 bases separated the two germline ends. Germline-derived CDR1 and CDR2 are SGHAT and FQNNGV. The CDR3 extends over 17 amino acids. The DNA for the CDR3 is TGTGCCAGCAGCTCCTTAAGAGTAGGGCCAACTACGGGTGGCTACACCTTC. Translated, it gives CASSSLRVGPTTGGYTF.

The chain joins TRBV6-5 to TRBJ2-7, with 7 bases identical to TRBD2. The ends lost 5 bases at V and 4 bases at J; junction bases unmatched: 8. Germline V lookup: CDR1 MNHEY, CDR2 SVGAGI. The CDR3 is 14 residues long. Here the CDR3 reads CASSQRLAPYEQYF. CDR3 DNA sequence: TGTGCCAGCAGTCAAAGACTAGCTCCTTACGAGCAGTACTTC.

The V call is TRBV18, the J call TRBJ1-4, with D unclear. The CDR3 length is 14 residues. Trimming removed 4 bases at V and 3 bases at J, with 9 bases between. Germline V CDR1 and CDR2: KGHSH, LQKENI. The CDR3 DNA reads as TGTGCCAGCTCACGACCTGAACCTAATGAAAAACTGTTTTTT. Amino acids: CASSRPEPNEKLFF.

This chain joins TRBV6-6 and TRBJ1-1; D remains ambiguous. The V end lost 3 bases, the J end lost 2 bases, and 4 bases lay between the germline ends. The V gene's germline CDR1 is MNHNY and CDR2 SVGAGI (reference sequence). CDR3 length equals 12 residues. CDR3 nucleotide sequence: TGTGCCAGCAGTTATGCTAACACTGAAGCTTTCTTT. Encoded protein: CASSYANTEAFF.

J is TRBJ1-4 and V is TRBV5-4; 8 bases align to TRBD1. Per germline, CDR1 SGHNT and CDR2 YYREEE (reference sequence). V shed 4 bases and J 10 bases; nucleotides not matched to a gene: 6. The length of the CDR3 is 13 residues. CDR3 region: CASSPGTGGKLFF. The CDR3 DNA sequence: TGTGCCAGCAGCCCCGGGACAGGAGGAAAACTGTTTTTT.

The CDR3 DNA follows: TGCGCCAGCAGTCAGGGGAGCGAGCAGTACTTC. Amino acids: CASSQGSEQYF. The chain links TRBV10-2 to TRBJ2-7; possibly TRBD1 for D (6 bases). V gave up 5 bases and J gave up 6 bases, with 8 bases separating them. The CDR3 runs to 11 residues. Germline CDR1 is WSHSY and CDR2 is SAAADI.

The J gene is TRBJ2-3, the V gene TRBV5-4; D unclear. The V end lost 5 bases, the J end lost 1 base, and 8 bases lay between the germline ends. Germline CDR1 and CDR2: SGHNT and YYREEE (reference sequence). The CDR3 runs 13 residues. CDR3: CASRTKGTDTQYF. As DNA, the CDR3 is TGTGCCAGCAGAACGAAGGGCACAGATACGCAGTATTTT.

The chain carries TRBV19 and TRBJ2-2; the D is unclear. The V end lost 7 bases, the J end lost 0 bases, and 9 bases lay between the germline ends. This CDR3 comprises 14 residues. Germline values: CDR1 LNHDA, CDR2 SQIVND (reference sequence). The CDR3 region has the DNA TGTGCCAGTATGGGTCGGCCGAACACCGGGGAGCTGTTTTTT. Translation gives CASMGRPNTGELFF.

The chain employs TRBV24-1 and TRBJ2-3; D unresolved. V dropped 0 bases and J dropped 0 bases, with 9 bases sitting between them. The V gene's germline CDR1 is KGHDR and CDR2 SFDVKD. This CDR3 contains 16 residues. The CDR3 is CATSDLTGASTDTQYF. In nucleotides, the CDR3 is TGTGCCACCAGTGATTTGACGGGTGCTAGCACAGATACGCAGTATTTT.

This clone was recorded a few times. V usage is TRBV28 and J usage is TRBJ1-2; no definite D call. V gave up 8 bases and J gave up 1 base, with 11 bases separating them. In germline, CDR1 is MDHEN, CDR2 SYDVKM. This CDR3 comprises 13 residues. In nucleotides, the CDR3 is TGTGCCAGCCGCCTCAGCCTTAACTATGGCTACACCTTC. It specifies CASRLSLNYGYTF.

The rearrangement uses TRBV14 and TRBJ2-7; TRBD2 matches at 12 bases. V dropped 2 bases and J dropped 2; count of bases not matched to a gene: 7. The CDR3 extends over 17 amino acids. The germline V gene has CDR1 SGHDN and CDR2 FVKESK. The DNA of the CDR3 is TGTGCCAGCAGCCAACTGACTGGACTAGCGGGAACCTACGAGCAGTACTTC. Amino acids: CASSQLTGLAGTYEQYF.

This chain uses TRBV12-3 or TRBV12-4 with TRBJ1-5; D is unclear. The CDR3 has 12 residues. V was shortened by 6 bases and J by 7 bases, with 10 bases between the two germline ends. The chain's CDR3 is CASSLTEQPQHF. The CDR3 DNA sequence: TGTGCCAGCAGCCTAACGGAGCAGCCCCAGCATTTT.

V usage is TRBV19 and J usage is TRBJ2-7; 10 bases match TRBD1. Germline values: CDR1 LNHDA, CDR2 SQIVND (reference sequence). Trimming at V came to 3 bases and at J to 5 bases, leaving 7 bases not matched to a gene. This CDR3 region has 15 residues. CDR3 coding DNA: TGTGCCAGTAGTATTTGGGACAGGGGTACCGACGAGCAGTACGTC. This encodes CASSIWDRGTDEQYV.

The rearrangement uses TRBV19 and TRBJ1-1, with 8 positions matching TRBD1. The V segment lost 6 bases and the J segment 5 bases; nucleotides outside the gene matches: 5. CDR1 is LNHDA, CDR2 SQIVND, per germline (reference sequence). The CDR3 consists of 13 residues. CDR3 region: CASRPGGRTEAFF. For the CDR3, the DNA is TGTGCCAGTAGACCAGGGGGCAGGACTGAAGCTTTCTTT.

V usage is TRBV7-8 and J usage is TRBJ2-1; no definite D call. V gave up 1 base and J gave up 6 bases, with 4 bases separating them. The CDR3 totals 12 residues. Germline loops: CDR1 SGHVS, CDR2 FQNEAQ. Here the CDR3 DNA reads TGTGCCAGCAGCTTAGTGGGCAATGAGCAGTTCTTC. Amino acids: CASSLVGNEQFF.

The CDR3 DNA is TGTGCCAGCAGCGCGGGACCGGTAAACACCGGGGAGCTGTTTTTT. This codes for CASSAGPVNTGELFF. The chain carries TRBV6-5 and TRBJ2-2, with TRBD2 as a possible D gene (6 bases). Per germline, CDR1 MNHEY and CDR2 SVGAGI. V lost 6 bases and J lost 2, with 13 bases in between. This CDR3 region has 15 residues.

The gene calls are TRBV7-2 and TRBJ2-6; no reliable D call. The V gene's germline CDR1 is SGHTA and CDR2 FQGNSA. The CDR3 is made up of 16 amino acids. The V gene lost 1 base and the J gene lost 3 bases, with 10 bases spanning the gap. This chain's CDR3 is CASSLVVVFGANVLTF. The CDR3 DNA sequence: TGTGCCAGCAGCTTAGTTGTGGTTTTTGGGGCCAACGTCCTGACTTTC.

A few counts support this clone. The genes are TRBV7-8 and TRBJ2-7, with 9 bases matching TRBD2. After removal of 6 bases from V and 0 bases from J, the junction contained 6 bases not matched to a gene. The CDR3 is 15 amino acids. The germline CDR1 and CDR2 sequences are SGHVS and FQNEAQ. CDR3 sequence: CASSSILAGSYEQYF. The DNA of the CDR3 is TGTGCCAGCAGTTCAATACTAGCGGGCTCCTACGAGCAGTACTTC.

In this sample, this clone turned up once. The V gene is TRBV2, the J gene TRBJ1-5; D might be TRBD1 (5 bases). The V end lost 8 bases, the J end lost 4 bases, and 9 bases lay between the germline ends. The germline V gene has CDR1 SNHLY and CDR2 FYNNEI. This CDR3 contains 12 residues. CDR3 in amino acids: CASEGSNQPQHF. CDR3 nucleotide sequence: TGTGCCAGCGAGGGGTCGAATCAGCCCCAGCATTTT.

The CDR3 loop is CASGSQGSGANVLTF. The CDR3 DNA reads TGTGCCAGCGGTTCTCAGGGCTCTGGGGCCAACGTCCTGACTTTC. V and J are TRBV6-5 and TRBJ2-6; D might be TRBD1 (5 bases). The CDR3 sequence is 15 residues long. V dropped 8 bases and J dropped 0 bases, with 11 bases sitting between them. Per germline, CDR1 MNHEY and CDR2 SVGAGI.

The rearrangement uses TRBV6-4 and TRBJ1-1; D gene ambiguous. This CDR3 is 13 amino acids long. CDR1 MRHNA and CDR2 SNTAGT come from the germline V gene. Trimming left V 4 bases short and J 5 bases short, with 11 bases between. The CDR3 is CASSAGARTEAFF. As DNA, the CDR3 is TGTGCCAGCAGTGCGGGTGCGAGGACTGAAGCTTTCTTT.

The chain uses TRBV7-2 and TRBJ2-1; 9 bases are a match to TRBD2. The CDR3 is 16 amino acids. The J segment lost 6 bases and the V segment lost 5 bases, leaving 11 bases of the junction unmatched. CDR1 and CDR2 from the germline V gene are SGHTA and FQGNSA. The DNA for the CDR3 is TGTGCCAGCAGCATGTCCGGGACTAGCAGCCTCAATGAGCAGTTCTTC. Protein: CASSMSGTSSLNEQFF.

V is TRBV5-4 and J is TRBJ1-1, with TRBD1 matching over 8 bases. J lost 0 bases, V lost 4 bases, and 2 bases had no gene match. CDR1 is SGHNT and CDR2 is YYREEE in the germline V gene (reference sequence). This CDR3 spans 14 amino acids. The CDR3 region is CASSKTGVNTEAFF. Here the CDR3 DNA reads TGTGCCAGCAGCAAGACAGGGGTGAACACTGAAGCTTTCTTT.

CDR3 protein: CASSQVRDREQFF. The CDR3 DNA reads TGTGCCAGCAGCCAAGTCCGGGACCGTGAGCAGTTCTTC. The rearrangement links TRBV3-1 (or the pseudogene TRBV3-2) to TRBJ2-1; D could derive from TRBD1 or TRBD2 (5 bases each). The CDR3 loop spans 13 amino acids. Germline V gene lookup returns CDR1 LGHDT and CDR2 YNNKEL (reference sequence). V was cut by 1 base and J by 9 bases, with 10 bases left in between.

This clone was recorded only once. V gene TRBV7-3 combines with J gene TRBJ2-5; D possibly corresponds to TRBD2 (6 bases). CDR3 length: 14 amino acids. Germline values: CDR1 SGHTA, CDR2 FQGTGA. Trimming took off 1 base at V and 3 bases at J, with 9 bases between the two ends. CDR3 loop: CASSLISGEETQYF. The CDR3 nucleotides are TGTGCCAGCAGCTTAATTTCGGGGGAAGAGACCCAGTACTTC.

The V call is TRBV2, the J call TRBJ1-4; 10 bases match TRBD1. This CDR3 spans 15 amino acids. Germline CDR1 SNHLY, CDR2 FYNNEI. Trimming took 2 bases from V and 5 from J; bases not matched to a gene: 2. The CDR3, as DNA: TGTGCCAGCAGTGAAAGACAGGGGGCGAATGAAAAACTGTTTTTT. Residues: CASSERQGANEKLFF.